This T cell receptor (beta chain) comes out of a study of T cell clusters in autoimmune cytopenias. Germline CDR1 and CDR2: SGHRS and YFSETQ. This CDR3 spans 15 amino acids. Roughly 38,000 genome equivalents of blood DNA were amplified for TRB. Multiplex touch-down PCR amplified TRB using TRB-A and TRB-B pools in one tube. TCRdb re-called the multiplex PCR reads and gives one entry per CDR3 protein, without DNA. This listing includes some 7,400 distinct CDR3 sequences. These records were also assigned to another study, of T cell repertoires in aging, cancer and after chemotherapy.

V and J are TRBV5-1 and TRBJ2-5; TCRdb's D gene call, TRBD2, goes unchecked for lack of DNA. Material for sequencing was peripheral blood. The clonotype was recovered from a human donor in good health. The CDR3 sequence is CASSPGTSVAETQYF.